This record concerns one T cell receptor (beta chain) sequence. This sample is drawn from a study of regulatory T cells in long-lasting Graves disease. Overall study: Antithyroid drug exposure in newly diagnosed Graves' patients had lasted under 3 months.

The germline V gene encodes CDR1 MNHEY and CDR2 SMNVEV (reference sequence). V lost 5 bases to trimming and J lost 8 bases; unmatched junction nucleotides: 7. The CDR3 sequence is 14 residues long. As for time point: newly diagnosed GD, antithyroid drugs for less than 3 months. Isolated PBMC RNA provided the starting material for the TCR library. The TCR beta library used iRepertoire HTBI primers with Arm-PCR amplification of CDR3. MiXCR, run by TCRdb on the multiplex PCR reads, gives a single entry per CDR3 protein. The data show about 540,000 distinct CDR3 sequences, with about 13% seen just once and more than 8.5% held by the top ten. The sample also formed part of further work on T cells in Graves' hyperthyroidism and ophthalmopathy. According to that study: HTBI primers were the set used in a first-round RT-PCR of the TCR CDR3.

This TCR was sampled from a man younger than 40 with Graves disease. Sequences were derived from peripheral blood mononuclear cells (PBMCs), sampled at new diagnosis, from a patient treated with antithyroid drugs. The chain couples TRBV27 to TRBJ1-4; 8 bases align to TRBD1. CDR3: CASSPQGAREKLFF. Written as DNA, the CDR3 is TGTGCCAGCAGTCCGCAGGGGGCTCGGGAAAAACTGTTTTTT.